The TCR beta chain under discussion was sequenced for a study of shared clonotypes between healthy human individuals. Method: immunoSEQ multiplex PCR; TCRdb's copy keeps in-frame clones and lacks some. This sample carries some 2 million clones, around 96% of them seen once, and the ten largest clones take 0.9% to 1.5%. This CDR3 comprises 16 residues. Germline CDR1 and CDR2: PRHDT and FYEKMQ (reference sequence). V shed 1 base and J 0 bases; nucleotides not matched to a gene: 2. Naive CD8 cells comprised CD45RO-negative, CCR7-positively selected cells, excluding terminally differentiated effector memory CD45RA+ cells.

The origin of this receptor is a man younger than 30 in good health. The rearrangement uses TRBV13 and TRBJ2-2; TRBD2 aligns across 7 bases. Source material: naive CD8+ T cells sorted from blood. The CDR3 DNA reads as TGTGCCAGCAGCTTAGTCGCGGGAGCGAACACCGGGGAGCTGTTTTTT. This encodes CASSLVAGANTGELFF.